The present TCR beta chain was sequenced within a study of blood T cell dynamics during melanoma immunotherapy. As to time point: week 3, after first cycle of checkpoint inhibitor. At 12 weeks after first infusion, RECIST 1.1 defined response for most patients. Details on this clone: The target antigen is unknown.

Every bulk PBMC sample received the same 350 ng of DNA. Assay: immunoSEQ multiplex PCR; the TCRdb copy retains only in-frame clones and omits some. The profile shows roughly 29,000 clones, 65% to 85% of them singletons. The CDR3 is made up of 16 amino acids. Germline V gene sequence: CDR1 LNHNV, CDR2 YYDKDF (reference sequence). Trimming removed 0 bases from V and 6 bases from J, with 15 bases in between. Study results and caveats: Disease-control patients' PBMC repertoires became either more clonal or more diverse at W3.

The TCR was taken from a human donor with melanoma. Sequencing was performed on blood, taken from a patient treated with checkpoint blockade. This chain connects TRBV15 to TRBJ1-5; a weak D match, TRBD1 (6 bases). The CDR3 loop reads CATSREIGGGGQPQHF. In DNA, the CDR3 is TGTGCCACCAGCAGAGAGATCGGAGGGGGAGGTCAGCCCCAGCATTTT.